These 11 T cell receptor beta chains were sequenced from one sample in a study of cytomegalovirus exposure and HLA in healthy donors. The PCR contained 60 Vbeta and 13 Jbeta primers. Produced via immunoSEQ multiplex PCR; TCRdb's table is partial and in-frame only. The sample lists about 130,000 clones, roughly 80% occurring once. Source material: PBMCs. The source is a woman aged 55-69 years in good health and CMV-seronegative.

This chain uses TRBV6-5 with TRBJ2-5; D gene ambiguous. The DNA end favors TRBJ2-7, so the J call may be wrong. The germline V gene has CDR1 MNHEY and CDR2 SVGAGI. The CDR3 is 15 residues long. The CDR3 coding sequence is TGTGCCAGCAGTTACCGTAGGACGGACTCCTACGAGCAGTACTTC. The encoded protein is CASSYRRTDSYEQYF.

The J gene is TRBJ2-3, the V gene TRBV9; TRBD2 matches at 7 bases. The germline gives CDR1 SGDLS, CDR2 YYNGEE. Trimming took 3 bases from V and 2 from J; bases not matched to a gene: 3. The CDR3 contains 14 residues. The CDR3 here is CASSGGGVTDTQYF. CDR3 nucleotides: TGTGCCAGCAGCGGCGGGGGAGTCACAGATACGCAGTATTTT. The variable domain in full, with the rest retrieved from reference TRBV9 and TRBJ2-3, is DSGVTQTPKHLITATGQRVTLRCSPRSGDLSVYWYQQSLDQGLQFLIQYYNGEERAKGNILERFSAQQFPDLHSELNLSSLELGDSALYFCASSGGGVTDTQYFGPGTRLTVL.

The rearrangement joins TRBV9 to TRBJ2-7, with a weak D call TRBD1 (5 bases). The V gene's germline CDR1 is SGDLS and CDR2 YYNGEE. CDR3 length equals 14 residues. V was trimmed by 0 bases and J by 2 bases, leaving 9 bases between them. CDR3: CASSVASTAYEQYF. The DNA for the CDR3 is TGTGCCAGCAGCGTAGCCTCGACAGCCTACGAGCAGTACTTC.

This clone was counted a few times. The chain uses TRBV28 and TRBJ1-5; D unresolved. The ends were cut back, 3 bases at V and 2 bases at J, with 11 bases in the middle. The CDR3 spans 15 residues. Germline V gene sequence: CDR1 MDHEN, CDR2 SYDVKM. CDR3 protein: CASSFGGLGNQPQHF. The CDR3 bases are TGTGCCAGCAGTTTTGGAGGGTTAGGCAATCAGCCCCAGCATTTT.

This clone was detected only a few times. The V and J genes are TRBV9 and TRBJ2-2; 14 bases match TRBD2. The germline CDR1 and CDR2 sequences are SGDLS and YYNGEE. With 2 bases clipped from V and 5 bases from J, the junction kept 11 bases outside the gene matches. The CDR3 contains 19 residues. CDR3 nucleotide sequence: TGTGCCAGCAGCGTCGGGACTAGCGGGAGTGCCCCACGAACCGGGGAGCTGTTTTTT. It is translated as CASSVGTSGSAPRTGELFF.

The J gene is TRBJ2-1, the V gene TRBV28; a weak D match, TRBD2 (5 bases). V was clipped by 3 bases and J by 5 bases, with 11 bases between them. CDR1 MDHEN and CDR2 SYDVKM come from the germline V gene. This CDR3 region has 14 residues. The CDR3 spells CASSFSRRDNEQFF. In nucleotides, the CDR3 is TGTGCCAGCAGTTTCAGCAGGCGGGACAATGAGCAGTTCTTC.

The rearrangement links TRBV6-1 to TRBJ2-6; tentative D call: TRBD1 (5 bases). This CDR3 is 16 amino acids long. V was pared by 4 bases and J by 0 bases, with 10 bases between. Germline lookup yields CDR1 MNHNS and CDR2 SASEGT. As DNA, the CDR3 is TGTGCCAGCAGTGTCAGGGAATACTCTGGGGCCAACGTCCTGACTTTC. Its protein product is CASSVREYSGANVLTF.

The gene calls are TRBV9 and TRBJ2-7; 9 bases fit TRBD1. Germline V gene data show CDR1 as SGDLS and CDR2 as YYNGEE. This CDR3 contains 15 residues. V dropped 0 bases and J dropped 3; count of bases not matched to a gene: 4. The CDR3, as DNA: TGTGCCAGCAGCGTAGGACAGGGGGGCGGCTACGAGCAGTACTTC. Amino acid sequence: CASSVGQGGGYEQYF. The full variable domain, completed using reference TRBV9 and TRBJ2-7, is DSGVTQTPKHLITATGQRVTLRCSPRSGDLSVYWYQQSLDQGLQFLIQYYNGEERAKGNILERFSAQQFPDLHSELNLSSLELGDSALYFCASSVGQGGGYEQYFGPGTRLTVT.

The chain recombines TRBV10-2 with TRBJ2-2, with 8 bases fitting TRBD1. The germline V gene encodes CDR1 WSHSY and CDR2 SAAADI. The CDR3 has 14 amino acids. V shed 9 bases, J shed 0 bases, and the junction held 3 bases outside the gene matches. The CDR3 region is CASKQGANTGELFF. In nucleotides, the CDR3 is TGCGCCAGTAAACAGGGGGCGAACACCGGGGAGCTGTTTTTT.

The table lists this clone with a few counts. The rearrangement uses TRBV7-2 and TRBJ2-3; possible D gene TRBD1, 7 bases. CDR3 length equals 13 residues. The V end was cut by 5 bases, the J end by 6 bases, with 12 bases between. From germline, CDR1 is SGHTA and CDR2 FQGNSA. CDR3 coding DNA: TGTGCCAGCAGCGGAGGGGGCAGGGATACGCAGTATTTT. Translating gives CASSGGGRDTQYF.

This chain links TRBV28 with TRBJ1-1; D is undetermined. Trimming shortened V by 3 bases and J by 1 base, and 9 bases separated the two germline ends. CDR1 and CDR2 (germline): MDHEN, SYDVKM. This CDR3 region has 14 residues. CDR3 region: CASSFALGNTEAFF. DNA of the CDR3: TGTGCCAGCAGTTTCGCCCTCGGGAACACTGAAGCTTTCTTT.